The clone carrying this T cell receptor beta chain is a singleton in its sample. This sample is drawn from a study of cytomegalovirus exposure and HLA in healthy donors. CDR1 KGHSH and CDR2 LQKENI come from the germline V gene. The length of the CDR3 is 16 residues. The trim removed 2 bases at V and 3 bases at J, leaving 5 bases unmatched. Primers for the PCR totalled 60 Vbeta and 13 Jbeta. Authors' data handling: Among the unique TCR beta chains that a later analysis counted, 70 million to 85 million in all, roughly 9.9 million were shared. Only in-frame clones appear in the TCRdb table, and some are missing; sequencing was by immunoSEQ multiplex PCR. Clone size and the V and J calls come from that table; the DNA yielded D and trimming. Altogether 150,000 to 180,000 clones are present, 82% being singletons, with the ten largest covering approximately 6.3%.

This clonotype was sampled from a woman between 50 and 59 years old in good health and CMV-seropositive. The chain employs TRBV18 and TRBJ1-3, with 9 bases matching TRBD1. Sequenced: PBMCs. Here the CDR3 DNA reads TGTGCCAGCTCACCAAGGGGGACAGGGAGTGGAAACACCATATATTTT. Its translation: CASSPRGTGSGNTIYF.